The 25 T cell receptor beta chains below were found in one sample sequenced in a study of T cells in Graves' hyperthyroidism and ophthalmopathy. The CDR3 regions of TCR beta were amplified from RNA transcripts. Researchers ran a first-round RT-PCR on the TCR CDR3 using the HTBI primer set. MiXCR, applied by TCRdb to the multiplex PCR reads, yields one record per CDR3 protein. The sample has hundreds of thousands of distinct CDR3 sequences, 15% to 19% seen once. The sequenced sample consisted of blood. The receptor source for this set is a woman aged 18-29 years with Graves' hyperthyroidism.

This clonotype was seen many times. The CDR3 bases are TGTGCCAGCACGCGACAGTCCTATGGCTACACCTTC. This encodes CASTRQSYGYTF. J is TRBJ1-2 and V is TRBV6-2 or TRBV6-3, with D tentatively TRBD1 (5 bases). Deletions cut 7 bases from V and 4 bases from J, with 10 bases between. Germline assignment: CDR1 MNHEY and CDR2 SVGEGT. This CDR3 comprises 12 residues.

This clonotype has at least ten counts. The chain joins TRBV19 to TRBJ1-5; TRBD1 matches at 10 bases. This CDR3 region has 15 residues. From germline, CDR1 is LNHDA and CDR2 SQIVND (reference sequence). V shed 6 bases, J shed 6 bases, and the junction held 8 bases outside the gene matches. This CDR3 reads CASRSPGQGPQPQHF. As DNA, the CDR3 is TGTGCCAGTAGGAGTCCGGGACAGGGGCCTCAGCCCCAGCATTTT.

This clonotype occurred many times. V usage is TRBV7-2 and J usage is TRBJ1-2, with D unresolved. V shed 1 base and J shed 7 bases, with 16 bases lying between them. Germline V gene data show CDR1 as SGHTA and CDR2 as FQGNSA. The CDR3 consists of 15 residues. Here the CDR3 DNA reads TGTGCCAGCAGCTTAGAAATTCCATCTCTGGGTGGCTACACCTTC. Encoded protein: CASSLEIPSLGGYTF.

This clonotype occurred many times. The CDR3 spells CSATGTLNSPLHF. As DNA, the CDR3 is TGCAGTGCTACCGGGACCCTGAATTCACCCCTCCACTTT. This chain connects TRBV20-1 to TRBJ1-6; D perhaps matches TRBD1 (5 bases). The CDR3 contains 13 residues. V gave up 4 bases and J gave up 7 bases, with 11 bases separating them. The germline V gene has CDR1 DFQATT and CDR2 SNEGSKA (reference sequence).

In its sample, this clonotype was seen many times. The CDR3 here is CASSFQGAVTEAFF. The CDR3 DNA follows: TGTGCCAGCAGCTTTCAGGGGGCAGTCACTGAAGCTTTCTTT. The chain joins TRBV11-2 to TRBJ1-1, with 8 bases aligning to TRBD1. The CDR3 has 14 amino acids. Germline V gene sequence: CDR1 SGHAT, CDR2 FQNNGV. Unmatched junction bases numbered 4, after V lost 3 bases and J lost 4 bases.

This chain links TRBV7-8 with TRBJ1-5, with 8 bases aligning to TRBD1. The germline V gene encodes CDR1 SGHVS and CDR2 FQNEAQ. The CDR3 loop spans 17 amino acids. V was clipped by 5 bases and J by 1 base; unmatched bases: 10. DNA for the CDR3: TGTGCCAGCAGCCCCGACCGGACAGGGACGAGCAATCAGCCCCAGCATTTT. Translated, it gives CASSPDRTGTSNQPQHF.

The chain combines TRBV13 with TRBJ1-4; no reliable D call. The CDR3 length is 15 residues. Looked up from germline, CDR1 is PRHDT and CDR2 is FYEKMQ (reference sequence). V lost 8 bases to trimming and J lost 4 bases, with 17 bases between them. The CDR3 DNA reads TGTGCCAGCGGGAGGTCGAGCAGGATTAATGAAAAACTGTTTTTT. This encodes CASGRSSRINEKLFF.

This clonotype appeared many times. The chain joins TRBV7-6 to TRBJ2-1; D possibly matches TRBD1 or TRBD2 (6 bases each). The V end was cut by 5 bases, the J end by 0 bases, with 11 bases between. The germline gives CDR1 SGHVS, CDR2 FNYEAQ. The CDR3 is made up of 15 amino acids. CDR3 nucleotides: TGTGCCAGCAGCGGAGGGGGAAGCTCCTACAATGAGCAGTTCTTC. It is translated as CASSGGGSSYNEQFF. Combining the CDR3 with reference TRBV7-6 and TRBJ2-1 gives the whole variable domain GAGVSQSPRYKVTKRGQDVALRCDPISGHVSLYWYRQALGQGPEFLTYFNYEAQQDKSGLPNDRFSAERPEGSISTLTIQRTEQRDSAMYRCASSGGGSSYNEQFFGPGTRLTVL.

This clonotype was detected ten times or more. The rearrangement uses TRBV12-3 or TRBV12-4 and TRBJ1-4; 10 bases are a match to TRBD1. This CDR3 has 15 amino acids. V trimming: 4 bases; J trimming: 7 bases; junction bases outside the gene matches: 6. CDR3 sequence: CASSSLTGGIEKLFF. The CDR3 bases are TGTGCCAGCAGTTCGTTGACAGGGGGCATTGAAAAACTGTTTTTT.

This clonotype was seen at least ten times. The chain combines TRBV30 with TRBJ2-1; TRBD2 is a possible D gene (5 bases). The V end lost 1 base, the J end lost 4 bases, and 8 bases lay between the germline ends. From germline, CDR1 is GTSNPN and CDR2 SVGIG (reference sequence). This CDR3 has 13 amino acids. As DNA, the CDR3 is TGTGCCTGGAGTGGGACTTCTTACAATGAGCAGTTCTTC. It encodes CAWSGTSYNEQFF. Full variable domain (outside the CDR3, taken from reference TRBV30 and TRBJ2-1): SQTIHQWPATLVQPVGSPLSLECTVEGTSNPNLYWYRQAAGRGLQLLFYSVGIGQISSEVPQNLSASRPQDRQFILSSKKLLLSDSGFYLCAWSGTSYNEQFFGPGTRLTVL.

This clonotype was seen ten or more times. For the CDR3, the DNA is TGTGCCAGCAGTCTACAGGGGGCATGGAATACGCAGTATTTT. Amino acid sequence: CASSLQGAWNTQYF. The V and J genes are TRBV12-3 or TRBV12-4 and TRBJ2-3; TRBD1 matches 9 bases. The trim removed 5 bases at V and 7 bases at J, leaving 7 bases unmatched. The CDR3 sequence is 14 residues long.

This clonotype was counted at least ten times. This sequence joins TRBV11-1 and TRBJ2-7; 8 bases line up with TRBD2. The germline gives CDR1 SGHAT, CDR2 FQDESV (reference sequence). V was clipped by 1 base and J by 0 bases; unmatched bases: 5. The CDR3 is 16 amino acids. CDR3 sequence (DNA): TGTGCCAGCAGCTTAGAGCGGGGGTCCAGCTCCTACGAGCAGTACTTC. Translating gives CASSLERGSSSYEQYF.

Concerning this clonotype itself: This may stem from a read error, because a much larger clone lies one nucleotide away. The CDR3 sequence: CASGTGQGNTGGLFF. In nucleotides, the CDR3 is TGTGCTAGTGGGACCGGACAGGGGAACACCGGGGGGCTGTTTTTT. The rearrangement uses TRBV12-5 and TRBJ2-2; 9 nucleotides line up with TRBD1. CDR3 size: 15 residues. The germline V gene has CDR1 LGHNT and CDR2 FRNRAP.

In its sample, this clonotype was seen many times. The chain employs TRBV28 and TRBJ2-3; 9 bases fit TRBD1. The CDR3 is 17 residues long. Trimming cost V 6 bases and J 0 bases; bases outside gene matches: 10. Germline assignment: CDR1 MDHEN and CDR2 SYDVKM. The CDR3 nucleotides are TGTGCCAGCAGCGCTACCGGGACAGGGTGGAGCACAGATACGCAGTATTTT. It encodes CASSATGTGWSTDTQYF. The complete variable domain, with remaining parts taken from reference TRBV28 and TRBJ2-3, reads DVKVTQSSRYLVKRTGEKVFLECVQDMDHENMFWYRQDPGLGLRLIYFSYDVKMKEKGDIPEGYSVSREKKERFSLILESASTNQTSMYLCASSATGTGWSTDTQYFGPGTRLTVL.

This clonotype was detected ten times or more. The J gene is TRBJ2-7, the V gene TRBV3-1; 7 bases are a match to TRBD2. Germline V gene data show CDR1 as LGHDT and CDR2 as YNNKEL (reference sequence). CDR3 length equals 18 residues. The J segment lost 0 bases and the V segment lost 0 bases, leaving 11 bases of the junction unmatched. The CDR3 DNA reads as TGTGCCAGCAGCCAAGAGGGGGGAACCGGGACTACCTCCTACGAGCAGTACTTC. Protein sequence: CASSQEGGTGTTSYEQYF.

There are many counts of this clonotype. The rearrangement links TRBV4-1 to TRBJ2-3; TRBD1 or TRBD2 may be the D gene (6 bases each). The V end lost 8 bases, the J end lost 3 bases, and 12 bases lay between the germline ends. CDR1 is MGHRA, CDR2 YSYEKL, per germline. The CDR3 loop spans 13 amino acids. Written as DNA, the CDR3 is TGCGCCAGCGGGAGAGGGGGGACAGATACGCAGTATTTT. This codes for CASGRGGTDTQYF.

This clonotype was observed at least ten times. The CDR3 sequence: CASRKGGTEAFF. In DNA form, the CDR3 reads TGTGCCAGTCGGAAGGGTGGCACTGAAGCTTTCTTT. This chain uses TRBV7-9 with TRBJ1-1; D gene unclear. Germline CDR1 reads SEHNR; CDR2 reads FQNEAQ (reference sequence). The CDR3 runs to 12 residues. Trimming pared 9 bases from V and 4 bases from J, leaving 12 bases between. Supplemented by reference TRBV7-9 and TRBJ1-1, the full variable domain reads DTGVSQNPRHKITKRGQNVTFRCDPISEHNRLYWYRQTLGQGPEFLTYFQNEAQLEKSRLLSDRFSAERPKGSFSTLEIQRTEQGDSAMYLCASRKGGTEAFFGQGTRLTVV.

This clonotype was seen more than once but under ten times. Mismatch with germline at one junction end may stem from a read error. V is TRBV10-3 and J is TRBJ2-1; 8 bases fit TRBD2. Germline V gene sequence: CDR1 ENHRY, CDR2 SYGVKD. This CDR3 has 13 residues. The CDR3 nucleotides are TGTGCCATTACAAGCGGGAGAAAAAATGGGCAGTTCTTC. It specifies CAITSGRKNGQFF.

This clonotype showed up just a few times. The J gene is TRBJ2-1, the V gene TRBV9; TRBD2 aligns across 9 bases. V was pared by 0 bases and J by 4 bases, with 11 bases of the junction left unmatched. CDR1 is SGDLS and CDR2 is YYNGEE in the germline V gene. The CDR3 has 18 residues. The CDR3 loop reads CASSVALAGGPGYNEQFF. The DNA of the CDR3 is TGTGCCAGCAGCGTAGCTCTTGCGGGGGGGCCCGGGTACAATGAGCAGTTCTTC.

The V and J genes are TRBV12-3 or TRBV12-4 and TRBJ2-7, with D possibly TRBD1 on 5 matching bases. The CDR3 loop spans 14 amino acids. V was clipped by 5 bases and J by 7 bases, with 18 bases between them. The DNA for the CDR3 is TGTGCCAGCAGTAGGCAGACAGCCCTCTGGGAGCAGTACTTC. Its protein is CASSRQTALWEQYF.

This clonotype was observed many times. The chain's CDR3 is CASREGSTHTDTQYF. DNA of the CDR3: TGTGCCAGCAGGGAGGGGAGCACACACACAGATACGCAGTATTTT. This sequence joins TRBV6-2 or TRBV6-3 and TRBJ2-3; TRBD2 is a possible D gene (6 bases). Germline V gives CDR1 MNHEY, CDR2 SVGEGT. The V and J ends lost 6 bases and 2 bases respectively, with 15 bases between them. This CDR3 is 15 amino acids long.

On this clonotype: Relative to the germline gene, one junction end is altered; a read error may explain this. The rearrangement uses TRBV9 and TRBJ1-2, with 9 bases lining up with TRBD1. CDR1 and CDR2 from the germline V gene are SGDLS and YYNGEE. The CDR3 is 13 residues long. The CDR3 DNA is TGTGCCAGCAGCCCGACAGGGGGGTATGGCCACACCTTC. This translates into CASSPTGGYGHTF.

The sample holds many counts of this clonotype. The V gene is TRBV2, the J gene TRBJ2-7, with D possibly TRBD2 on 6 matching bases. V dropped 8 bases and J dropped 7 bases, with 18 bases sitting between them. The CDR3 loop spans 13 amino acids. CDR1 and CDR2 from the germline V gene are SNHLY and FYNNEI. Written as DNA, the CDR3 is TGTGCCAGCGTCCCGGGCCTCGGAGGGGAGCAGTACTTC. Protein: CASVPGLGGEQYF.

The chain joins TRBV24-1 to TRBJ1-2, with D unresolved. The V end was cut by 2 bases, the J end by 7 bases, with 13 bases between. The CDR3 has 14 amino acids. Germline V gives CDR1 KGHDR, CDR2 SFDVKD. The CDR3 loop reads CATSDSRFPGGYTF. The DNA for the CDR3 is TGTGCCACCAGTGATTCCAGGTTTCCGGGTGGCTACACCTTC.

The sample holds many counts of this clonotype. V and J are TRBV27 and TRBJ2-6; 7 nucleotides line up with TRBD1. The CDR3 covers 14 residues. V shed 7 bases and J 2 bases; nucleotides not matched to a gene: 2. Germline CDR1 is MNHEY and CDR2 is SMNVEV (reference sequence). The CDR3: CASTDRAGANVLTF. As DNA, the CDR3 is TGTGCCAGCACCGACAGGGCTGGGGCCAACGTCCTGACTTTC.